These 9 T cell receptor beta chains were sequenced from one sample in a study of cytomegalovirus exposure and HLA in healthy donors. The study ran its PCR with 60 Vbeta and 13 Jbeta primers. The method was immunoSEQ multiplex PCR; TCRdb's version includes in-frame clones alone and lacks a portion of them. This sample has approximately 160,000 clones, with nearly 80% found just once. Input material: PBMCs. The receptors were sampled from a male donor in good health and CMV-seronegative.

The chain combines TRBV5-1 with TRBJ1-1; D gene ambiguous. Germline lookup yields CDR1 SGHRS and CDR2 YFSETQ. Trimming took 4 bases from V and 0 from J, leaving 10 bases between them. The CDR3 runs to 14 residues. This CDR3 is CASSPTTVNTEAFF. The DNA of the CDR3 is TGCGCCAGCAGCCCGACCACAGTGAACACTGAAGCTTTCTTT. The entire variable domain, with the rest obtained from reference TRBV5-1 and TRBJ1-1, is as follows: KAGVTQTPRYLIKTRGQQVTLSCSPISGHRSVSWYQQTPGQGLQFLFEYFSETQRNKGNFPGRFSGRQFSNSRSEMNVSTLELGDSALYLCASSPTTVNTEAFFGQGTRLTVV.

The chain combines TRBV28 with TRBJ1-2; 10 nucleotides align to TRBD1. Per germline, CDR1 MDHEN and CDR2 SYDVKM. With 6 bases clipped from V and 2 bases from J, the junction kept 6 bases outside the gene matches. The CDR3 totals 15 residues. The CDR3: CASSPDRGRNYGYTF. In nucleotides, the CDR3 is TGTGCCAGCAGCCCAGACAGGGGGCGGAACTATGGCTACACCTTC.

CDR3 DNA: TGTGCCAGCAGCCCGGGAGGCGGATTGAACACTGAAGCTTTCTTT. Translation: CASSPGGGLNTEAFF. This chain links TRBV7-2 with TRBJ1-1; D is unresolved. Germline V gene data show CDR1 as SGHTA and CDR2 as FQGNSA. The CDR3 has 15 amino acids. V was trimmed by 5 bases and J by 0 bases, leaving 13 bases between them.

As concerns this clone: The same CDR3 arises from other DNA sequences in this sample as well. The chain links TRBV5-1 to TRBJ1-1; TRBD1 might be the D (6 bases). CDR1 is SGHRS and CDR2 is YFSETQ in the germline V gene. The CDR3 consists of 12 residues. V lost 4 bases and J lost 5, with 9 bases in between. CDR3 nucleotides: TGCGCCAGCAGCGGAACAGGGACTGAAGCTTTCTTT. This translates into CASSGTGTEAFF.

The chain uses TRBV5-4 and TRBJ2-1; 11 bases fit TRBD2. V trimming: 0 bases; J trimming: 9 bases; junction bases outside the gene matches: 5. This CDR3 has 15 residues. CDR1 and CDR2 from the germline V gene are SGHNT and YYREEE (reference sequence). CDR3 residues: CASSLDSGGAGEQFF. The CDR3, as DNA: TGTGCCAGCAGCTTGGATAGCGGGGGGGCAGGTGAGCAGTTCTTC.

The rearrangement links TRBV7-2 to TRBJ2-1; 12 nucleotides align to TRBD2. The germline CDR1 and CDR2 sequences are SGHTA and FQGNSA. V dropped 0 bases and J dropped 2; count of bases not matched to a gene: 5. The CDR3 covers 18 residues. The CDR3 sequence is CASSLAQTSGRPYNEQFF. CDR3 nucleotide sequence: TGTGCCAGCAGCTTAGCCCAGACTAGCGGGAGACCCTACAATGAGCAGTTCTTC.

This chain connects TRBV4-3 to TRBJ1-1; 7 nucleotides line up with TRBD1. The J segment lost 4 bases and the V segment lost 0 bases, leaving 8 bases of the junction unmatched. This CDR3 contains 16 residues. CDR1 LGHNA and CDR2 YSLEER come from the germline V gene. CDR3 coding DNA: TGCGCCAGCAGCCAAGATTCGACAGGGCCGGGCACTGAAGCTTTCTTT. Protein product: CASSQDSTGPGTEAFF.

The V call is TRBV7-2, the J call TRBJ1-1; perhaps TRBD1 as D (5 bases). Germline CDR1 reads SGHTA; CDR2 reads FQGNSA. This CDR3 is built from 13 residues. Deletions cut 1 base from V and 5 bases from J, with 8 bases between. Here the CDR3 DNA reads TGTGCCAGCAGCTTAGTAGGGGTGACTGAAGCTTTCTTT. Translated, it gives CASSLVGVTEAFF.

The chain couples TRBV10-3 to TRBJ1-2; a possible D gene is TRBD1 (6 bases). The CDR3 length is 14 residues. Trimming took 6 bases from V and 6 from J, leaving 17 bases between them. CDR1 and CDR2 (germline): ENHRY, SYGVKD. CDR3 sequence (DNA): TGTGCCATCAGCCGACCGGAACAGGGCCATGGCTACACCTTC. Residues: CAISRPEQGHGYTF.